The entry below gives a single TCR beta chain sequence along with its context. Antigen unknown. The data originate from a study of T-cell reconstitution after alpha-beta-depleted transplantation in children. Whole-study results and caveats: T-cell counts and diversity at one year following transplant were attributed mainly to newly produced T cells. Reportedly, only several hundred clones from non-depleted graft cells drove alpha-beta T-cell counts at about two months. From surviving recipient T cells and thymic progenitors came the high day-60 TCRbeta diversity observed in some patients.

V was cut by 4 bases and J by 8 bases, with 14 bases left in between. Germline V gene data show CDR1 as DFQATT and CDR2 as SNEGSKA (reference sequence). This CDR3 spans 12 amino acids. During its preparation, the TCRbeta library received unique molecular identifiers. MiXCR, applied by TCRdb to the PCR reads, yields one record per CDR3 protein. Among about 240,000 distinct CDR3 sequences listed, 25% were seen once. The TCR comes from a girl aged 2 to 9 with Fanconi anemia, due to receive a stem cell transplant. This specimen was PBMCs, taken before TCRalphabeta/CD19-depleted stem cell transplant. This chain links TRBV20-1 with TRBJ1-2; no definite D call. The CDR3 DNA is TGCAGTGCTACTTTCAGCGTAATAGGCTACACCTTC. This sequence encodes CSATFSVIGYTF.